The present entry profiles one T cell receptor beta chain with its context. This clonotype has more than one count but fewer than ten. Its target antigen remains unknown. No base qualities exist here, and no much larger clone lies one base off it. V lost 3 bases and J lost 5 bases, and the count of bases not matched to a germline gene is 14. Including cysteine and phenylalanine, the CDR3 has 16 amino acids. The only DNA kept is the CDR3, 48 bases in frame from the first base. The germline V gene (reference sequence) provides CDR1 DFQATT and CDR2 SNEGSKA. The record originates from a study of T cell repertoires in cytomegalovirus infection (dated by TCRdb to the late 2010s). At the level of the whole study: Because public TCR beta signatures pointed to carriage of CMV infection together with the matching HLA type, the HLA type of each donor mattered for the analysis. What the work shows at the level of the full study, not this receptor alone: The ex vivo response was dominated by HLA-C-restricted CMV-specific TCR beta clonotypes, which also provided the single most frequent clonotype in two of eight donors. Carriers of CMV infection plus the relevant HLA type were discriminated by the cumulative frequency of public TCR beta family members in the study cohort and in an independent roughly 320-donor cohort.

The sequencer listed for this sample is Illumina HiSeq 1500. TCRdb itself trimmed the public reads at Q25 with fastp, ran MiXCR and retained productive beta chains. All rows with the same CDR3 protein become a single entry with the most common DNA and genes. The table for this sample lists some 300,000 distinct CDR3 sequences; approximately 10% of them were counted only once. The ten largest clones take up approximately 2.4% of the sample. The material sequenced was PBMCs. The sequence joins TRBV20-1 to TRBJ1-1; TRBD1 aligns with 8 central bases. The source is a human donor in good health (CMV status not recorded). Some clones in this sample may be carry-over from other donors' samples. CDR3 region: CSASRQGAARETEAFF. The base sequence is TGCAGTGCTAGTCGGCAGGGGGCCGCCCGGGAGACTGAAGCTTTCTTT.